This T cell receptor beta chain emerged from a study of cytomegalovirus exposure and HLA in healthy donors. Across the whole study: Genotyping showed around 80% of 398 donors falling in the Caucasian-associated ancestry cluster.

Researchers ran the PCR with 60 Vbeta and 13 Jbeta primers. The protocol was immunoSEQ multiplex PCR, while the TCRdb copy is restricted to in-frame clones and leaves out a portion. Of approximately 150,000 clones detected, roughly 82% appear once; the ten largest clones hold 3% to 3.5%. Source material: PBMCs. The receptor was derived from a young man in good health and CMV-seropositive.

CDR3 protein: CASSSFWAQPQETQYF. The CDR3 bases are TGTGCCAGTAGTTCCTTTTGGGCACAACCCCAAGAGACCCAGTACTTC. The V and J genes are TRBV19 and TRBJ2-5; D gene ambiguous. Germline V gives CDR1 LNHDA, CDR2 SQIVND (reference sequence). CDR3 size: 16 residues. V dropped 5 bases and J dropped 1 base, with 17 bases sitting between them. The variable domain in full, completed from reference TRBV19 and TRBJ2-5, reads DGGITQSPKYLFRKEGQNVTLSCEQNLNHDAMYWYRQDPGQGLRLIYYSQIVNDFQKGDIAEGYSVSREKKESFPLTVTSAQKNPTAFYLCASSSFWAQPQETQYFGPGTRLLVL.